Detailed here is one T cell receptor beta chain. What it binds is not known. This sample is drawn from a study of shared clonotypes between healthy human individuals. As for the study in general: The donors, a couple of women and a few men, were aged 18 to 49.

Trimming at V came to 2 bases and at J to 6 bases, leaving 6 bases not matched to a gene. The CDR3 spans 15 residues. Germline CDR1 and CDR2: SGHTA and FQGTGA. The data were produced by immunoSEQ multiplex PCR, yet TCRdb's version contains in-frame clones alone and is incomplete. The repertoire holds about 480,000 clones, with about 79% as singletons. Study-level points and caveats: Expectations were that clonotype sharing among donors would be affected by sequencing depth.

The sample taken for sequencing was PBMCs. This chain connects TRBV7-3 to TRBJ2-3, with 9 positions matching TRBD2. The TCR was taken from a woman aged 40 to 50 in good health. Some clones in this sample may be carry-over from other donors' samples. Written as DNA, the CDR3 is TGTGCCAGCAGCTTATGGGCTAGCGGGACGGATACGCAGTATTTT. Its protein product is CASSLWASGTDTQYF.